Below, 17 T cell receptor beta chains from the same sample are listed, as sequenced in a study of blood T cells in healthy people across ages. Using a J-beta primer mix together with a sample-barcoded 5' primer, a second PCR was run for roughly 6 to 12 cycles. TCRdb re-called the 5' RACE reads through MiXCR, storing one row per CDR3 protein. This sample carries 540,000 or so distinct CDR3 sequences, around 50% of them seen once, and the ten largest clones take 20% to 25%. The sequenced sample was blood. Receptors originate from a man older than 75 in good health.

The chain employs TRBV2 and TRBJ2-1, with 7 bases aligning to TRBD2. Germline assignment: CDR1 SNHLY and CDR2 FYNNEI. V trimming: 4 bases; J trimming: 5 bases; junction bases outside the gene matches: 5. This CDR3 has 14 amino acids. Written as DNA, the CDR3 is TGTGCCAGCAGTGGGCAGCGGGGAAACAATGAGCAGTTCTTC. Translated: CASSGQRGNNEQFF.

Worth noting for this clonotype: This may be a read error: a much more frequent sequence differs by one nucleotide. The chain couples TRBV5-1 to TRBJ1-1; 8 bases agree with TRBD1. The V gene's germline CDR1 is SGHRS and CDR2 YFSETQ. There are 12 residues in the CDR3. Losses at the gene ends were 3 bases for V and 13 bases for J; bases not matched to a gene: 8. The DNA of the CDR3 is TGCGCCAGCAGCTCCGGCGGACAGGGAGTTTTCTTT. Encoded protein: CASSSGGQGVFF.

This clonotype was counted a few times. The chain couples TRBV20-1 to TRBJ2-1; D is unclear. The CDR3 is made up of 10 amino acids. Trimming cost V 1 base and J 8 bases, with 3 bases left between them. CDR1 and CDR2 from the germline V gene are DFQATT and SNEGSKA (reference sequence). The CDR3 sequence is CSARVDEQFF. The CDR3 DNA reads TGCAGTGCTAGAGTGGATGAGCAGTTCTTC.

The gene calls are TRBV18 and TRBJ2-1, with D possibly matching TRBD1 (6 bases). V shed 3 bases and J shed 0 bases, with 6 bases lying between them. The V gene's germline CDR1 is KGHSH and CDR2 LQKENI. The CDR3 sequence is 14 residues long. CDR3 amino acids: CASSPDSSYNEQFF. The CDR3 nucleotides are TGTGCCAGCTCACCGGACAGCTCCTACAATGAGCAGTTCTTC.

This clonotype appeared once. The genes are TRBV4-1 and TRBJ1-4, with D unresolved. Trimming cost V 1 base and J 0 bases, with 6 bases left between them. The germline V gene encodes CDR1 MGHRA and CDR2 YSYEKL. The CDR3 has 15 amino acids. The CDR3 coding sequence is TGCGCCAGCAGCCAAGGACAAGCAACTAATGAAAAACTGTTTTTT. Its protein is CASSQGQATNEKLFF.

The chain combines TRBV5-1 with TRBJ2-1, with 13 bases matching TRBD2. Germline-derived CDR1 and CDR2 are SGHRS and YFSETQ. V dropped 3 bases and J dropped 8; count of bases not matched to a gene: 5. This CDR3 contains 15 residues. The CDR3 reads CASSSGTSGNYEQFF. CDR3 in DNA: TGCGCCAGCAGCTCAGGGACTAGCGGGAACTATGAGCAGTTCTTC.

V usage is TRBV4-3 and J usage is TRBJ1-6; D is possibly TRBD1 (5 bases). Germline loops: CDR1 LGHNA, CDR2 YSLEER. The CDR3 sequence is 18 residues long. Trimming stripped 0 bases from V and 1 base from J, with 13 bases between. CDR3 region: CASSQDWDGGSYNSPLHF. The CDR3 DNA reads TGCGCCAGCAGCCAAGATTGGGACGGAGGGTCCTATAATTCACCCCTCCACTTT.

The sample holds a few counts of this clonotype. This chain links TRBV5-1 with TRBJ2-7; a possible D gene is TRBD2 (5 bases). Judging by the DNA end, TRBJ2-5 fits better; the J call may be wrong. The germline CDR1 and CDR2 sequences are SGHRS and YFSETQ. The CDR3 is made up of 13 amino acids. The CDR3 loop reads CASTWQEGETQYF. The DNA of the CDR3 is TGCGCCAGCACTTGGCAAGAGGGAGAGACCCAGTACTTC.

The CDR3: CSVEFGTDPYGQYF. CDR3 nucleotides: TGCAGCGTTGAATTCGGGACAGACCCCTACGGGCAGTACTTC. This rearrangement joins TRBV29-1 to TRBJ2-5, with 7 bases fitting TRBD1. The trim removed 2 bases at V and 11 bases at J, leaving 14 bases unmatched. The CDR3 loop spans 14 amino acids. From germline, CDR1 is SQVTM and CDR2 ANQGSEA. Using reference TRBV29-1 and TRBJ2-5 for the parts outside the CDR3, the full variable domain is SAVISQKPSRDICQRGTSLTIQCQVDSQVTMMFWYRQQPGQSLTLIATANQGSEATYESGFVIDKFPISRPNLTFSTLTVSNMSPEDSSIYLCSVEFGTDPYGQYFGPGTRLLVL.

V and J are TRBV7-2 and TRBJ2-4, with D maybe TRBD2 (6 bases). The V gene lost 1 base and the J gene lost 10 bases, with 14 bases spanning the gap. The CDR3 runs 14 residues. Germline-derived CDR1 and CDR2 are SGHTA and FQGNSA. The CDR3 here is CASSLGWRGDIQYF. The CDR3 DNA is TGTGCCAGCAGCTTAGGGTGGCGGGGCGATATTCAGTACTTC.

This clonotype showed up just a few times. The chain recombines TRBV7-9 with TRBJ2-5; D gene uncertain. V lost 5 bases to trimming and J lost 5 bases, with 12 bases between them. Germline V gene data show CDR1 as SEHNR and CDR2 as FQNEAQ (reference sequence). The CDR3 length is 13 residues. CDR3 bases: TGTGCCAGCAGCGTACTTGAAGGGGAGACCCAGTACTTC. This sequence encodes CASSVLEGETQYF.

The chain uses TRBV20-1 and TRBJ2-3, with 7 bases identical to TRBD2. V shed 7 bases and J 2 bases; nucleotides not matched to a gene: 15. CDR3 size: 16 residues. From germline, CDR1 is DFQATT and CDR2 SNEGSKA (reference sequence). The CDR3 nucleotides read TGCAGTGTCTATTCTGGCGGGAGCTCCTTCACAGATACGCAGTATTTT. Protein sequence: CSVYSGGSSFTDTQYF.

This clonotype was seen many times. V usage is TRBV6-6 and J usage is TRBJ1-4; perhaps TRBD1 as D (6 bases). V was clipped by 0 bases and J by 8 bases, with 16 bases between them. The germline V gene encodes CDR1 MNHNY and CDR2 SVGAGI (reference sequence). The CDR3 has 16 amino acids. CDR3 DNA: TGTGCCAGCAGTTACTCGGACACACAGGGACGGGAAAAACTGTTTTTT. Amino acids: CASSYSDTQGREKLFF.

The chain employs TRBV11-2 and TRBJ2-2; 7 bases fit TRBD2. Germline-derived CDR1 and CDR2 are SGHAT and FQNNGV. CDR3 length equals 15 residues. V was pared by 6 bases and J by 5 bases, with 9 bases of the junction left unmatched. The CDR3 loop is CASRTPGGRTGELFF. The CDR3 nucleotides are TGTGCCAGCAGGACCCCTGGCGGGAGAACCGGGGAGCTGTTTTTT.

The chain has TRBV30 and TRBJ1-1; D is uncertain. The CDR3 has 13 amino acids. The germline V and J ends were trimmed by 0 bases and 10 bases, with 15 bases remaining between them. CDR1 and CDR2 from the germline V gene are GTSNPN and SVGIG (reference sequence). Here the CDR3 DNA reads TGTGCCTGGAGTGTATCCACGACCGGGGTAGCTTTCTTT. The encoded protein is CAWSVSTTGVAFF. Complete variable domain (other parts from reference TRBV30 and TRBJ1-1): SQTIHQWPATLVQPVGSPLSLECTVEGTSNPNLYWYRQAAGRGLQLLFYSVGIGQISSEVPQNLSASRPQDRQFILSSKKLLLSDSGFYLCAWSVSTTGVAFFGQGTRLTVV.

The chain employs TRBV20-1 and TRBJ2-1, with D tentatively TRBD1 or TRBD2 (6 bases each). Germline V gene lookup returns CDR1 DFQATT and CDR2 SNEGSKA (reference sequence). V lost 4 bases, J lost 4 bases, and 17 bases lay in between. This CDR3 contains 15 residues. CDR3 DNA sequence: TGCAGTGCTACCCATGCCGCGGGACATTACAATGAGCAGTTCTTC. As protein: CSATHAAGHYNEQFF.

This clonotype was seen many times. The chain has TRBV6-6 and TRBJ1-1; D not resolved. Trimming cost V 0 bases and J 7 bases, with 9 bases left between them. The V gene's germline CDR1 is MNHNY and CDR2 SVGAGI (reference sequence). The CDR3 is 13 residues long. CDR3: CASSYSGRDEAFF. CDR3 bases: TGTGCCAGCAGTTACTCGGGGAGAGATGAAGCTTTCTTT.